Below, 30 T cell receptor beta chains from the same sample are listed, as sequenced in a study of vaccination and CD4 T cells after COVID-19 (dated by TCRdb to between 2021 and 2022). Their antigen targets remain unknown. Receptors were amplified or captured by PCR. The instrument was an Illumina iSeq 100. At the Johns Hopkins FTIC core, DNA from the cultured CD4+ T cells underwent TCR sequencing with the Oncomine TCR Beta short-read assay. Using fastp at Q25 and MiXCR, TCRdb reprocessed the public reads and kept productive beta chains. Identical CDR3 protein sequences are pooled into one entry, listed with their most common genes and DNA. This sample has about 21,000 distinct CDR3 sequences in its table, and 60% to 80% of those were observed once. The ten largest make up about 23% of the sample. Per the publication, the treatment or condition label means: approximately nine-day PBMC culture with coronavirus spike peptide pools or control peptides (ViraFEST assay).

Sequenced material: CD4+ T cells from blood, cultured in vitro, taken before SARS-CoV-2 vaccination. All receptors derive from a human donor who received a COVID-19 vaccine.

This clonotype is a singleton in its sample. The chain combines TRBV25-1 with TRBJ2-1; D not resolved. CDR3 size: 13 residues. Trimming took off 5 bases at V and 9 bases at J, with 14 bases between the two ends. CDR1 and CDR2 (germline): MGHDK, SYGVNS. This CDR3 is CASSQPGSSEQFF. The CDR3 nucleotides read TGTGCCAGCAGTCAACCAGGCTCCAGTGAGCAGTTCTTC.

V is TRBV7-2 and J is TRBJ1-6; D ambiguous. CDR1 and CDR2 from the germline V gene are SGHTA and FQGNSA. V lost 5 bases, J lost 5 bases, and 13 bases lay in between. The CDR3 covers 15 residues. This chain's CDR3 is CASSRSPFDNSPLHF. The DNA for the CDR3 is TGTGCCAGCAGCCGCTCCCCATTCGATAATTCACCCCTCCACTTT.

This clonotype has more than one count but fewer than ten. CDR3 bases: TGTGCCAGCAGCTTAGCGCACAGAGGGGGGCGCACAGATACGCAGTATTTT. Protein product: CASSLAHRGGRTDTQYF. This chain joins TRBV7-2 and TRBJ2-3; D may be TRBD1 or TRBD2 (6 bases each). Trimming removed 0 bases at V and 1 base at J, with 14 bases between. CDR1 is SGHTA, CDR2 FQGNSA, per germline. The CDR3 is made up of 17 amino acids.

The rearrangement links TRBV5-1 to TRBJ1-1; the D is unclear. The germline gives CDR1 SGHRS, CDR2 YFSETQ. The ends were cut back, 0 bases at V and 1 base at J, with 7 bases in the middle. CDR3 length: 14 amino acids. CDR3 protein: CASSLGGRNTEAFF. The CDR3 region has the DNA TGCGCCAGCAGCTTGGGAGGGCGGAACACTGAAGCTTTCTTT.

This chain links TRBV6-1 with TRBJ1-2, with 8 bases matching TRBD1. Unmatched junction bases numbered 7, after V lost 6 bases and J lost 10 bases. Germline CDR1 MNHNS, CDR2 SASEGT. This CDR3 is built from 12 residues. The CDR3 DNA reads TGTGCCAGCAGCCCACGGACAGGGACCTACACCTTC. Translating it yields CASSPRTGTYTF.

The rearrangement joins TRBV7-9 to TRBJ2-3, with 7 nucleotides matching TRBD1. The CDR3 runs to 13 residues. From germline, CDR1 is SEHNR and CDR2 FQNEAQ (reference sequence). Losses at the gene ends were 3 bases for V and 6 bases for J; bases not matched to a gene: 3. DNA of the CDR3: TGTGCCAGCAGCTTCGAGACAGGGGATACGCAGTATTTT. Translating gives CASSFETGDTQYF.

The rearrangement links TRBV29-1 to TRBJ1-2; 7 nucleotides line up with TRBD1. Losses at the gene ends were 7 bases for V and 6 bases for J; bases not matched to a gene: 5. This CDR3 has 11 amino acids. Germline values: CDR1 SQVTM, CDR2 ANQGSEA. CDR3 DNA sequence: TGCAGCGGGCGACAGGGTCATGGCTACACCTTC. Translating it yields CSGRQGHGYTF.

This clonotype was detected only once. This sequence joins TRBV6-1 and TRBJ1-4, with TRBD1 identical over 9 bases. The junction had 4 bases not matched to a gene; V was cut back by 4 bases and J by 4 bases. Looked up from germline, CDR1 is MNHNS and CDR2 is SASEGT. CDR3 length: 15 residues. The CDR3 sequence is CASSARTGVNEKLFF. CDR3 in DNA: TGTGCCAGCAGTGCTCGGACAGGGGTTAATGAAAAACTGTTTTTT.

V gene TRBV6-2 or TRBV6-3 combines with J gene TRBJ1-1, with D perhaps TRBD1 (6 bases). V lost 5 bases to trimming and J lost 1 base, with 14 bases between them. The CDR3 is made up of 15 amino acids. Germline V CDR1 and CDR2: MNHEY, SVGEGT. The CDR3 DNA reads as TGTGCCAGCAGTCGTTCCAGGGGACGGAACACTGAAGCTTTCTTT. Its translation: CASSRSRGRNTEAFF.

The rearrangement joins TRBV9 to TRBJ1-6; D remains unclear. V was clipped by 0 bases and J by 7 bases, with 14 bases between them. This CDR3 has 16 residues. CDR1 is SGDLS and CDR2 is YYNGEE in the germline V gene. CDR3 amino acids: CASSVEEGRWNSPLHF. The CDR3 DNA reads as TGTGCCAGCAGCGTAGAGGAGGGCCGGTGGAATTCACCCCTCCACTTT.

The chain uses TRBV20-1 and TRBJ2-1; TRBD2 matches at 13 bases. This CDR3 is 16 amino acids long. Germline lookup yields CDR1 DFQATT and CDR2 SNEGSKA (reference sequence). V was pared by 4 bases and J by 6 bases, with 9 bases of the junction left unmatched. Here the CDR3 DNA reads TGCAGTGCTACCGGACCGACTAGCGGGGGGCCCAATGAGCAGTTCTTC. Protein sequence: CSATGPTSGGPNEQFF.

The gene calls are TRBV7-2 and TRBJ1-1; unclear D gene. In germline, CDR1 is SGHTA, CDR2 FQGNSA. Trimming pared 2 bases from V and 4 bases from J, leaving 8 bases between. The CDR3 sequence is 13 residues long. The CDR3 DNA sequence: TGTGCCAGCAGCTTACAGCGAACCACTGAAGCTTTCTTT. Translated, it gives CASSLQRTTEAFF.

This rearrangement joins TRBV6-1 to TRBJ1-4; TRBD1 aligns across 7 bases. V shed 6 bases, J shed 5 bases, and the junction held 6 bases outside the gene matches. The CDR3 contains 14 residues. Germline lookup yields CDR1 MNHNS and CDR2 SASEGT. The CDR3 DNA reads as TGTGCCAGCAGAGAAACAGGGGTCAATGAAAAACTGTTTTTT. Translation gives CASRETGVNEKLFF.

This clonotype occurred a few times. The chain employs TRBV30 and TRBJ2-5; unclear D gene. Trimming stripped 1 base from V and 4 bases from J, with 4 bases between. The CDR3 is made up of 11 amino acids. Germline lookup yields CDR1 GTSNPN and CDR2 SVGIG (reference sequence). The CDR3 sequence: CAWSGGETQYF. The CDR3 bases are TGTGCCTGGAGTGGGGGAGAGACCCAGTACTTC.

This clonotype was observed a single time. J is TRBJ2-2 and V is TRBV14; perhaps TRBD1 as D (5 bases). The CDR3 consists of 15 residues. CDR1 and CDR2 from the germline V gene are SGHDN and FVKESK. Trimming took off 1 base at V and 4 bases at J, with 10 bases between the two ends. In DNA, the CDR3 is TGTGCCAGCAGCCAAGTATCCAGGGCCACCGGGGAGCTGTTTTTT. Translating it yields CASSQVSRATGELFF.

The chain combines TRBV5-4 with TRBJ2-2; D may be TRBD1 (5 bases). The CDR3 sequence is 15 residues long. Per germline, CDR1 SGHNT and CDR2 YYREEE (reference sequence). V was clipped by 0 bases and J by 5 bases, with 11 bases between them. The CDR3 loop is CASSLETRETGELFF. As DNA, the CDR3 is TGTGCCAGCAGCTTGGAAACCAGGGAAACCGGGGAGCTGTTTTTT.

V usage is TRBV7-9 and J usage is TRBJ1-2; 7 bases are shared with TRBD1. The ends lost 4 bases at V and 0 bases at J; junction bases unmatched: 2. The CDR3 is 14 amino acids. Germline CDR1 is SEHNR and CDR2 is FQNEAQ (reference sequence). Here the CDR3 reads CASSYGQANYGYTF. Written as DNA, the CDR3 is TGTGCCAGCAGCTACGGACAGGCTAACTATGGCTACACCTTC.

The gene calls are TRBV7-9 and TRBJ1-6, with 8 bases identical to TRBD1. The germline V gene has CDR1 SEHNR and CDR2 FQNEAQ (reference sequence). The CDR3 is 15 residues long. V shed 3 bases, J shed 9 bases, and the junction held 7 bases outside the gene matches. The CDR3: CASSFSGTGSSPLHF. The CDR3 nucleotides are TGTGCCAGCAGCTTTTCCGGGACAGGCTCTTCACCCCTCCACTTT.

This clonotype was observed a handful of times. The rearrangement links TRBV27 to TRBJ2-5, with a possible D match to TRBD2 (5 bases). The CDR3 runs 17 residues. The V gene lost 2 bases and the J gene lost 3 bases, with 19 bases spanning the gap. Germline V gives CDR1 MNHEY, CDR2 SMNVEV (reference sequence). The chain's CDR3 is CASSLIPPTPGKETQYF. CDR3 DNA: TGTGCCAGCAGTTTAATACCGCCCACCCCGGGAAAAGAGACCCAGTACTTC.

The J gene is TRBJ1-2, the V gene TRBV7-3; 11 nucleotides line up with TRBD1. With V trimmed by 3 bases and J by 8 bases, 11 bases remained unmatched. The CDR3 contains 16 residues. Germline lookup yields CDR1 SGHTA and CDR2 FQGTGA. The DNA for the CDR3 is TGTGCCAGCAGCTTCCAAGCCGGACAGGGGGCGTTAGGCTACACCTTC. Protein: CASSFQAGQGALGYTF.

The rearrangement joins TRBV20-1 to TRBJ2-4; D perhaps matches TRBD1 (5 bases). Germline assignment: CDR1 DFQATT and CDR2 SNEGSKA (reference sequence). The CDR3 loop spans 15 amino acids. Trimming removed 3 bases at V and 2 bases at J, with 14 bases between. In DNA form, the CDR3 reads TGCAGTGCTAGGGATCTCAGGGTGACCAAAAACATTCAGTACTTC. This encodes CSARDLRVTKNIQYF.

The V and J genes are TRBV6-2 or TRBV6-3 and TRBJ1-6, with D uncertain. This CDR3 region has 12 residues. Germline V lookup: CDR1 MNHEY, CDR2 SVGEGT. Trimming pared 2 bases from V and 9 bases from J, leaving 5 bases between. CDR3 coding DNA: TGTGCCAGCAGTTACAGCGGTTCACCCCTCCACTTT. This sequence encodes CASSYSGSPLHF.

The CDR3 nucleotides read TGTGCCAGCAGTTCAAACCGGGACCGAGGCTACACCTTC. Translating it yields CASSSNRDRGYTF. The chain uses TRBV6-5 and TRBJ1-2; perhaps TRBD1 as D (5 bases). Trimming left V 4 bases short and J 8 bases short, with 14 bases between. CDR1 and CDR2 (germline): MNHEY, SVGAGI. The CDR3 consists of 13 residues.

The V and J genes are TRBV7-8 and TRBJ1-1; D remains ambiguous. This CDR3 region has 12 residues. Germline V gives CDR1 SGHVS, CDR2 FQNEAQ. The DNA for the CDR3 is TGTGCGCAAGGCAGGCTGAACACTGAAGCTTTCTTT. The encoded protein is CAQGRLNTEAFF.

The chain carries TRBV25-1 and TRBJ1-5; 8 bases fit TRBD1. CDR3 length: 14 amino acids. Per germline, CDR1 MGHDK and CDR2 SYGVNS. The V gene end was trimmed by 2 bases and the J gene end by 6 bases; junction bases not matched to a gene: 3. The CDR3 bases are TGTGCCAGCAGTGAAGGACAGGGTGGTCAGCCCCAGCATTTT. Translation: CASSEGQGGQPQHF. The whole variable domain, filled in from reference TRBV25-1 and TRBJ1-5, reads EADIYQTPRYLVIGTGKKITLECSQTMGHDKMYWYQQDPGMELHLIHYSYGVNSTEKGDLSSESTVSRIRTEHFPLTLESARPSHTSQYLCASSEGQGGQPQHFGDGTRLSIL.

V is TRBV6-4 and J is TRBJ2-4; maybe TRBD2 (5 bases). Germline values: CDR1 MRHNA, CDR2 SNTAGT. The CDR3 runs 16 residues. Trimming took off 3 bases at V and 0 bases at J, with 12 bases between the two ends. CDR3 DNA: TGTGCCAGCAGTGAAACACGGGATCTAGCCAAAAACATTCAGTACTTC. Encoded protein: CASSETRDLAKNIQYF.

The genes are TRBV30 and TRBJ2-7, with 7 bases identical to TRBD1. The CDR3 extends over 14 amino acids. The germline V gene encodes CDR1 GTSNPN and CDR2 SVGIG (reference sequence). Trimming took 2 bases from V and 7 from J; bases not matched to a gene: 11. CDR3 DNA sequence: TGTGCCTGGAGTACCGGGACAGCCTTTTGGGAGCAGTACTTC. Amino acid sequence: CAWSTGTAFWEQYF.

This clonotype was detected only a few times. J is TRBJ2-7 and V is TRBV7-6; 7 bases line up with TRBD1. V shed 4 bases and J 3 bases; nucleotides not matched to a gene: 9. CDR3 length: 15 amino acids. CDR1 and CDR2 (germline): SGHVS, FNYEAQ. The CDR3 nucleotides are TGTGCCAGCAGCTCCACCGGGACAGAAGGCTACGAGCAGTACTTC. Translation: CASSSTGTEGYEQYF.

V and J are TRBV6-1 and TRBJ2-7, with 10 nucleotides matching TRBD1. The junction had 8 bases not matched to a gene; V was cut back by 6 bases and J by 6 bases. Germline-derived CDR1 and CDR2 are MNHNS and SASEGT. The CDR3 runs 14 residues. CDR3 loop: CASRGGQGSFEQYF. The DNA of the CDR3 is TGTGCCAGCAGGGGGGGACAGGGGAGTTTCGAGCAGTACTTC.

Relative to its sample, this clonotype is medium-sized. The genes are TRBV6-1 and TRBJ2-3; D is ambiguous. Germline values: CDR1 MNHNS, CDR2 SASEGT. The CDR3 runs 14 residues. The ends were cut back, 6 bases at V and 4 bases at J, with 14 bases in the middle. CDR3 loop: CASSDLKKADTQYF. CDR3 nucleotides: TGTGCCAGCAGCGACCTGAAGAAAGCAGATACGCAGTATTTT.